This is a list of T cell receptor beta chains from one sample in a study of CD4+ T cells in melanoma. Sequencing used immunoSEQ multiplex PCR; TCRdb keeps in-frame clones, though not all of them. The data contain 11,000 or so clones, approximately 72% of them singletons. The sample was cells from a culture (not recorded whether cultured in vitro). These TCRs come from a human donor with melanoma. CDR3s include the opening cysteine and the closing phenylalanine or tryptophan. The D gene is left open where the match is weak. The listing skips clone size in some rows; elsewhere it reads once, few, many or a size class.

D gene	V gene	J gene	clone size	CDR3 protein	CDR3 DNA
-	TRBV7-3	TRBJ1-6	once	CASSLVGQPSSYNSPLHF	TGTGCCAGCAGCTTAGTCGGACAGCCAAGCTCCTATAATTCACCCCTCCACTTT
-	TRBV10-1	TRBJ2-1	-	CASSESTAKGEQFF	TGCGCCAGCAGTGAGTCAACAGCAAAGGGTGAGCAGTTCTTC
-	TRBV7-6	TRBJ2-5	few	CASSLSGLETQYF	TGTGCCAGCAGCTTATCCGGGTTGGAGACCCAGTACTTC
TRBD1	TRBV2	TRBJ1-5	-	CASSRTGSNQPQHF	TGTGCCAGCAGTCGGACAGGGAGCAATCAGCCCCAGCATTTT
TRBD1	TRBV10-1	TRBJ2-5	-	CASSESQGKETQYF	TGCGCCAGCAGTGAGTCACAGGGGAAGGAGACCCAGTACTTC
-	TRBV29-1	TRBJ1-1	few	CSVEKGSNTEAFF	TGCAGCGTCGAAAAGGGTAGTAACACTGAAGCTTTCTTT
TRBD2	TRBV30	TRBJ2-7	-	CAWGWGLAGRYEQYF	TGTGCCTGGGGCTGGGGGCTAGCGGGGCGGTACGAGCAGTACTTC
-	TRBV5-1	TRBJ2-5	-	CASSFRAGTQETQYF	TGCGCCAGCAGCTTTCGTGCCGGCACTCAAGAGACCCAGTACTTC
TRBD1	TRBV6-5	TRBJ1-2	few	CASKRGDRLLGGYTF	TGTGCCAGCAAGAGGGGGGACAGGTTGCTCGGTGGCTACACCTTC
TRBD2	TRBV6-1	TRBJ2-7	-	CAISETGGPRTYEQYF	TGTGCCATCAGTGAGACGGGGGGGCCGAGAACCTACGAGCAGTACTTC
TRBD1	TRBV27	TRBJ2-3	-	CASRAQTGVTDTQYF	TGTGCCAGCAGAGCTCAGACAGGGGTCACAGATACGCAGTATTTT
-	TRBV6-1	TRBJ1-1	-	CASLLTGPNTEAFF	TGTGCCAGCCTTCTGACCGGACCGAACACTGAAGCTTTCTTT
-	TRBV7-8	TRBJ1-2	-	CASSLSQPAYYGYTF	TGTGCCAGCAGCTTAAGTCAGCCAGCTTACTATGGCTACACCTTC
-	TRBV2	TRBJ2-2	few	CASRIRSGTGELFF	TGTGCCAGCAGGATAAGGAGTGGCACCGGGGAGCTGTTTTTT
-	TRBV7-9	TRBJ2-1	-	CASSTKLTHNEQFF	TGTGCCAGCTCCACAAAGTTGACACACAATGAGCAGTTCTTC
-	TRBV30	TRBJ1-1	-	CAWSGQANTEAFF	TGTGCCTGGAGTGGTCAGGCGAACACTGAAGCTTTCTTT
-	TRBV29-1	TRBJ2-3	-	CSVPVGGGFTDTQYF	TGCAGCGTTCCCGTTGGAGGGGGGTTCACAGATACGCAGTATTTT
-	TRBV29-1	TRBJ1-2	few	CSVELRVTGYTF	TGCAGCGTTGAACTTCGGGTCACTGGCTACACCTTC
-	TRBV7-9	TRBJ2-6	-	CASSGLHRYRRRGANVLTF	TGTGCCAGCAGCGGATTACACCGCTACCGCCGGAGGGGGGCCAACGTCCTGACTTTC
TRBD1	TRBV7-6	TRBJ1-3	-	CASSSESGGSGNTIYF	TGTGCCAGCAGCTCCGAGTCAGGGGGCTCTGGAAACACCATATATTTT
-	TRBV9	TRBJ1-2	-	CASSVEAGANYGYTF	TGTGCCAGCAGCGTAGAGGCGGGGGCAAACTATGGCTACACCTTC
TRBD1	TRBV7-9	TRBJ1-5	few	CASSTDRDNQPQHF	TGTGCCAGCAGCACCGACAGGGACAACCAGCCCCAGCATTTT
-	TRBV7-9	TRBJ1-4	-	CASSPLRGLSNEKLFF	TGTGCCAGCAGTCCCCTTCGGGGGCTGAGTAATGAAAAACTGTTTTTT
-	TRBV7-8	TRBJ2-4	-	CASSLETSWSAAKNIQYF	TGTGCCAGCAGCTTAGAAACTAGCTGGTCCGCTGCCAAAAACATTCAGTACTTC
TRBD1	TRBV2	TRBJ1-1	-	CASSYSTGESEAFF	TGTGCCAGCAGTTATTCAACAGGGGAGTCTGAAGCTTTCTTT
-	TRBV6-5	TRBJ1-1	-	CASRWEGDTEAFF	TGTGCCAGCAGGTGGGAGGGGGACACTGAAGCTTTCTTT